The 30 T cell receptor beta chains listed next were all sequenced from one sample in a study of cytomegalovirus exposure and HLA in healthy donors. Vbeta (60) and Jbeta (13) primers were used in the PCR. Profiling relied on immunoSEQ multiplex PCR, and the TCRdb table lists in-frame clones only, not all of them. Of over 150,000 clones in the sample, 65% to 90% are singletons; the top ten hold 1% to 1.5%. The sequenced sample consisted of PBMCs. The receptors originated from a girl aged 2 to 9 in good health and CMV-seropositive.

The chain links TRBV5-8 to TRBJ1-5; 9 nucleotides match TRBD1. This CDR3 contains 15 residues. After removal of 4 bases from V and 5 bases from J, the junction contained 7 bases not matched to a gene. Germline V gene data show CDR1 as SGHTS and CDR2 as YDEGEE. The chain's CDR3 is CASSRTGGWDQPQHF. DNA of the CDR3: TGTGCCAGCAGCCGAACAGGGGGCTGGGATCAGCCCCAGCATTTT.

V and J are TRBV4-1 and TRBJ1-6, with no clear D. Germline CDR1 and CDR2: MGHRA and YSYEKL. V dropped 0 bases and J dropped 5 bases, with 8 bases sitting between them. This CDR3 is 15 amino acids long. CDR3 DNA sequence: TGCGCCAGCAGCCAAGACGGGGTGAATAATTCACCCCTCCACTTT. As protein: CASSQDGVNNSPLHF.

Only a few counts were recorded for this clone. This sequence joins TRBV2 and TRBJ2-1, with D tentatively TRBD2 (6 bases). From germline, CDR1 is SNHLY and CDR2 FYNNEI. Trimming left V 6 bases short and J 6 bases short, with 24 bases between. CDR3 length equals 17 residues. CDR3 region: CASSHAFHSGLANEQFF. CDR3 bases: TGTGCCAGCAGCCACGCATTTCATTCGGGACTGGCCAATGAGCAGTTCTTC.

This clone was counted a single time. Distinct nucleotide sequences in the sample also encode this CDR3. The chain links TRBV30 to TRBJ1-2, with 8 bases matching TRBD1. The CDR3 contains 13 residues. Unmatched junction bases numbered 3, after V lost 3 bases and J lost 3 bases. In germline, CDR1 is GTSNPN, CDR2 SVGIG (reference sequence). CDR3: CAWSGTGYYGYTF. The CDR3 DNA sequence: TGTGCCTGGAGCGGGACAGGATACTATGGCTACACCTTC.

The CDR3 DNA reads TGTGCCAGCAGTACCTACAGGGGGCGCGAAACTGAAGCTTTCTTT. Translation gives CASSTYRGRETEAFF. The J gene is TRBJ1-1, the V gene TRBV28, with 9 positions matching TRBD1. Germline trimming cut 5 bases from V and 5 bases from J; bases unmatched to any gene: 9. The CDR3 contains 15 residues. The germline V gene encodes CDR1 MDHEN and CDR2 SYDVKM.

J is TRBJ1-4 and V is TRBV6-1, with D possibly TRBD1 on 5 matching bases. The CDR3 has 15 amino acids. Germline CDR1 and CDR2: MNHNS and SASEGT. V gave up 3 bases and J gave up 5 bases, with 13 bases separating them. CDR3 bases: TGTGCCAGCAGTGAGTTCGGGGGACGGAATGAAAAACTGTTTTTT. Its translation is CASSEFGGRNEKLFF.

The rearrangement links TRBV28 to TRBJ1-2, with 10 bases identical to TRBD1. The ends lost 4 bases at V and 6 bases at J; junction bases unmatched: 8. This CDR3 has 15 amino acids. Looked up from germline, CDR1 is MDHEN and CDR2 is SYDVKM. CDR3 DNA sequence: TGTGCCAGCAGTTCCTCGGGACAGGGGTTCGATGGCTACACCTTC. Encoded protein: CASSSSGQGFDGYTF.

This rearrangement joins TRBV7-8 to TRBJ2-3; D is uncertain. The germline CDR1 and CDR2 sequences are SGHVS and FQNEAQ. V was trimmed by 4 bases and J by 10 bases, leaving 15 bases between them. This CDR3 is 13 amino acids long. CDR3 nucleotides: TGTGCCAGCAGCTCAGTGTTAGATGGGCCGCAGTATTTT. This sequence encodes CASSSVLDGPQYF. The full variable domain, in which reference TRBV7-8 and TRBJ2-3 provide the parts outside the CDR3, is GAGVSQSPRYKVAKRGQDVALRCDPISGHVSLFWYQQALGQGPEFLTYFQNEAQLDKSGLPSDRFFAERPEGSVSTLKIQRTQQEDSAVYLCASSSVLDGPQYFGPGTRLTVL.

In DNA, the CDR3 is TGTGCCAGCAGTCAAAGTTTTATCTCGGGACTAGCGGGAGAGACCCAGTACTTC. Its protein product is CASSQSFISGLAGETQYF. This sequence joins TRBV27 and TRBJ2-5, with TRBD2 identical over 12 bases. Germline CDR1 and CDR2: MNHEY and SMNVEV (reference sequence). V lost 5 bases and J lost 4; bases outside the gene matches: 14. This CDR3 region has 18 residues.

The rearrangement joins TRBV6-1 to TRBJ1-2; a weak D match, TRBD1 (6 bases). Trimming stripped 1 base from V and 4 bases from J, with 13 bases between. Germline V CDR1 and CDR2: MNHNS, SASEGT. The CDR3 length is 15 residues. CDR3 in DNA: TGTGCCAGCAGTGAAGGTTCGGGGGGGCCCTATGGCTACACCTTC. It translates to CASSEGSGGPYGYTF.

The genes are TRBV5-1 and TRBJ2-3, with D unclear. Trimming took 1 base from V and 3 from J, leaving 9 bases between them. Per germline, CDR1 SGHRS and CDR2 YFSETQ. This CDR3 is 14 amino acids long. The CDR3 here is CASSLFARTDTQYF. DNA for the CDR3: TGCGCCAGCAGCTTGTTCGCGCGGACAGATACGCAGTATTTT.

The chain recombines TRBV27 with TRBJ2-1; tentative D call: TRBD2 (5 bases). The CDR3 is 13 residues long. Germline V gene sequence: CDR1 MNHEY, CDR2 SMNVEV (reference sequence). Trimming took 10 bases from V and 0 from J, leaving 10 bases between them. The CDR3 DNA is TGTGCCACCTCGGGATACTCCTACAATGAGCAGTTCTTC. Translating it yields CATSGYSYNEQFF.

This clone has a handful of counts. The genes are TRBV12-5 and TRBJ1-4; no reliable D call. V lost 8 bases and J 5 bases, leaving 9 bases between the germline ends. The CDR3 is made up of 12 amino acids. In germline, CDR1 is LGHNT, CDR2 FRNRAP. The CDR3 spells CASRQENEKLFF. Here the CDR3 DNA reads TGTGCTAGTAGGCAGGAAAATGAAAAACTGTTTTTT.

As regards this clone: It is unclear where the CDR3 begins or ends on the DNA, so no DNA is shown, and the CDR3 is as TCRdb lists it. Additional DNA sequences in this sample encode the identical CDR3. This chain connects TRBV4-1 to TRBJ1-3. CDR1 and CDR2 (germline): MGHRA, YSYEKL. The CDR3 comprises 17 residues, both ends counted. The CDR3 reads CASSRSVGRGTGNTIYF.

This chain links TRBV4-2 with TRBJ2-5, with D uncertain. The end of the DNA is better explained by TRBJ2-7, so the J call may be wrong. The germline gives CDR1 LGHNA, CDR2 YNFKEQ. This CDR3 is 14 amino acids long. The CDR3 nucleotides are TGTGCCAGCAGCCAAGAGGTTACGGACTACGAGCAGTACTTC. This encodes CASSQEVTDYEQYF.

This clone was detected only once. The V gene is TRBV6-5, the J gene TRBJ2-1; 9 nucleotides match TRBD2. Germline V gene sequence: CDR1 MNHEY, CDR2 SVGAGI. J was trimmed by 10 bases and V by 7 bases; bases with no gene match: 8. The length of the CDR3 is 13 residues. For the CDR3, the DNA is TGTGCCAGCACAACTCGCGGGGGGGGAGAGCAGTTCTTC. Translating it yields CASTTRGGGEQFF.

The J gene is TRBJ2-7, the V gene TRBV6-5; 8 nucleotides match TRBD1. This CDR3 contains 13 residues. V was pared by 6 bases and J by 7 bases, with 8 bases of the junction left unmatched. CDR1 and CDR2 from the germline V gene are MNHEY and SVGAGI. The CDR3 reads CASSRSTGEEQYF. Written as DNA, the CDR3 is TGTGCCAGCAGCCGATCGACAGGGGAAGAGCAGTACTTC.

The CDR3 DNA is TGCGCCAGCAGCCCGACCTCCGGGGGGAAAGGTGGGGCCAACGTCCTGACTTTC. As protein: CASSPTSGGKGGANVLTF. This chain links TRBV5-1 with TRBJ2-6, with 7 nucleotides matching TRBD2. Germline V gene data show CDR1 as SGHRS and CDR2 as YFSETQ. Germline trimming cut 4 bases from V and 3 bases from J; bases unmatched to any gene: 13. The CDR3 runs to 18 residues.

The gene calls are TRBV19 and TRBJ2-1, with 12 bases fitting TRBD2. The germline gives CDR1 LNHDA, CDR2 SQIVND (reference sequence). The CDR3 is made up of 14 amino acids. The J segment lost 13 bases and the V segment lost 7 bases, leaving 11 bases of the junction unmatched. DNA for the CDR3: TGTGCCAGTATCCCTTCGGCTAGCGGGAGGGCACAGTTCTTC. It specifies CASIPSASGRAQFF.

This chain connects TRBV4-1 to TRBJ1-5; 7 positions agree with TRBD1. Per the germline V gene, CDR1 is MGHRA and CDR2 is YSYEKL. The CDR3 is 18 residues long. V was clipped by 4 bases and J by 1 base; unmatched bases: 13. The CDR3 DNA reads as TGCGCCAGCAGCCCCTCGACAGGGAATGTTGAGAGCAATCAGCCCCAGCATTTT. It encodes CASSPSTGNVESNQPQHF.

This chain uses TRBV27 with TRBJ2-1; 7 bases align to TRBD1. Trimming at V came to 6 bases and at J to 4 bases, leaving 9 bases not matched to a gene. CDR1 is MNHEY and CDR2 is SMNVEV in the germline V gene (reference sequence). The CDR3 consists of 15 residues. The CDR3 sequence: CASSYGQDFYNEQFF. The DNA of the CDR3 is TGTGCCAGCAGCTACGGACAGGACTTTTACAATGAGCAGTTCTTC.

This clone has a single count. The J gene is TRBJ2-7, the V gene TRBV27; D might be TRBD1 (6 bases). The CDR3 sequence is 14 residues long. V was shortened by 6 bases and J by 0 bases, with 12 bases between the two germline ends. Germline-derived CDR1 and CDR2 are MNHEY and SMNVEV (reference sequence). The CDR3: CASRETGGSYEQYF. CDR3 nucleotide sequence: TGTGCCAGCAGAGAGACAGGAGGCTCCTACGAGCAGTACTTC.

For the CDR3, the DNA is TGTGCCAGCAGCCCCCACGACTCCTACGAGCAGTACTTC. Amino acids: CASSPHDSYEQYF. The chain recombines TRBV6-5 with TRBJ2-5; D call uncertain. The closer fit of TRBJ2-7 to the DNA end suggests the J call may be wrong. Per the germline V gene, CDR1 is MNHEY and CDR2 is SVGAGI. This CDR3 is 13 amino acids long.

This clone was recorded once. The chain combines TRBV5-1 with TRBJ1-2, with 9 bases that match TRBD1. The J segment lost 8 bases and the V segment lost 3 bases, leaving 8 bases of the junction unmatched. CDR1 and CDR2 (germline): SGHRS, YFSETQ. This CDR3 is 14 amino acids long. The CDR3 DNA sequence: TGCGCCAGCAGCTCCCGGGACAGGGTCGGCGGCTACACCTTC. This translates into CASSSRDRVGGYTF.

A word on this clone: One junction end does not reproduce the germline sequence, and a read error may be involved. This sequence joins TRBV5-1 and TRBJ1-2; 7 bases agree with TRBD1. There are 14 residues in the CDR3. The germline V gene encodes CDR1 SGHRS and CDR2 YFSETQ. CDR3 in amino acids: CASGLAQGENGYTF. CDR3 in DNA: TGCGCCAGCGGCTTGGCGCAGGGGGAGAATGGCTACACCTTC.

Only a few counts were recorded for this clone. CDR3 sequence (DNA): TGTGCCAGCAGTGATTTGGGAGCCGCCTCTGATGGCTACACCTTC. Its translation is CASSDLGAASDGYTF. J is TRBJ1-2 and V is TRBV6-1, with unresolved D. Trimming took off 3 bases at V and 6 bases at J, with 17 bases between the two ends. The CDR3 is made up of 15 amino acids. The V gene's germline CDR1 is MNHNS and CDR2 SASEGT.

This clone came up a few times. The chain uses TRBV9 and TRBJ2-3; 8 nucleotides line up with TRBD2. CDR3 length equals 15 residues. J gave up 3 bases and V 4 bases, and 7 bases lay outside the gene matches. Germline V gives CDR1 SGDLS, CDR2 YYNGEE. The CDR3 spells CASSPGGGNTDTQYF. The CDR3 DNA reads TGTGCCAGCAGCCCGGGGGGGGGTAATACAGATACGCAGTATTTT.

This clone occurred a few times. The same CDR3 also results from other DNA sequences found in this sample. This rearrangement joins TRBV2 to TRBJ2-1; possibly TRBD2 for D (6 bases). CDR1 and CDR2 (germline): SNHLY, FYNNEI. Trimming took 0 bases from V and 0 from J, leaving 6 bases between them. This CDR3 is built from 15 residues. The CDR3: CASSEARGSYNEQFF. CDR3 nucleotides: TGTGCCAGCAGTGAAGCGCGGGGCTCCTACAATGAGCAGTTCTTC.

The rearrangement joins TRBV6-4 to TRBJ2-1, with a possible D match to TRBD1 (5 bases). Germline V gene sequence: CDR1 MRHNA, CDR2 SNTAGT. Trimming removed 3 bases at V and 4 bases at J, with 7 bases between. This CDR3 spans 13 amino acids. CDR3 sequence (DNA): TGTGCCAGCAGTGAGCAGGGATACAATGAGCAGTTCTTC. Protein: CASSEQGYNEQFF.

The chain carries TRBV9 and TRBJ1-1; perhaps TRBD1 as D (5 bases). Looked up from germline, CDR1 is SGDLS and CDR2 is YYNGEE. Trimming removed 4 bases from V and 4 bases from J, with 14 bases in between. The CDR3 consists of 14 residues. The DNA for the CDR3 is TGTGCCAGCAGCCTCACCGGAGGGGCCACTGAAGCTTTCTTT. This sequence encodes CASSLTGGATEAFF.